Listed below are T cell receptor beta chains from one sample, sequenced in a study of graft-versus-host responses after intestinal transplantation. Sequencing used immunoSEQ multiplex PCR; TCRdb keeps in-frame clones, though not all of them. Of tens of thousands of clones in the sample, 85% to 95% are singletons; the top ten hold approximately 6%. The sample consisted of PBMCs, taken around 27 months after a first intestinal transplant, on the day of a second. The origin of the receptors is a human patient who received an intestinal transplant, so some T cells may come from the graft donor. Both conserved end residues are part of each CDR3. The D gene is left open where the match is weak. Part of the rows lack a size; the others show once, few, many or a class for expanded clones.

j_call: TRBJ2-7
v_call: TRBV9
clone_size: NA
d_call: TRBD1
cdr3_aa: CASSVGGTGVAEQYF
cdr3_nt: TGTGCCAGCAGCGTAGGAGGGACAGGGGTCGCCGAGCAGTACTTC

j_call: TRBJ2-3
v_call: TRBV19
clone_size: NA
d_call: NA
cdr3_aa: CASSKQGVGTDTQYF
cdr3_nt: TGTGCCAGTAGTAAACAGGGAGTCGGGACAGATACGCAGTATTTT

j_call: TRBJ1-5
v_call: TRBV27
clone_size: NA
d_call: TRBD1
cdr3_aa: CASSPGGQGRPQHF
cdr3_nt: TGTGCCAGCAGCCCTGGGGGACAGGGGAGGCCCCAGCATTTT

j_call: TRBJ2-3
v_call: TRBV5-1
clone_size: NA
d_call: NA
cdr3_aa: CASRRASTDTQYF
cdr3_nt: TGCGCCAGCAGGCGGGCTAGCACAGATACGCAGTATTTT

j_call: TRBJ2-3
v_call: TRBV19
clone_size: NA
d_call: TRBD2
cdr3_aa: CASSIEHGGRRWGTDTQYF
cdr3_nt: TGTGCCAGTAGTATAGAACATGGCGGGAGAAGGTGGGGCACAGATACGCAGTATTTT

j_call: TRBJ2-2
v_call: TRBV11-3
clone_size: few
d_call: TRBD1
cdr3_aa: CASSRGGQEGAGELFF
cdr3_nt: TGTGCCAGCAGCCGAGGGGGACAGGAGGGGGCCGGGGAGCTGTTTTTT

j_call: TRBJ2-7
v_call: TRBV13
clone_size: few
d_call: NA
cdr3_aa: CASSLGGGYRVPEQYF
cdr3_nt: TGTGCCAGCAGCTTAGGGGGGGGATACAGGGTCCCCGAGCAGTACTTC

j_call: TRBJ2-5
v_call: TRBV6-5
clone_size: NA
d_call: NA
cdr3_aa: CASFRDSGETQYF
cdr3_nt: TGTGCCAGTTTCAGGGACAGCGGGGAGACCCAGTACTTC

j_call: TRBJ1-5
v_call: TRBV7-2
clone_size: NA
d_call: TRBD1
cdr3_aa: CASSLVYTGGQPQHF
cdr3_nt: TGTGCCAGCAGCTTGGTCTACACAGGGGGTCAGCCCCAGCATTTT

j_call: TRBJ2-5
v_call: TRBV6-5
clone_size: NA
d_call: TRBD1
cdr3_aa: CASSRDRVMKTQYF
cdr3_nt: TGTGCCAGCAGTCGGGACAGGGTCATGAAGACCCAGTACTTC

j_call: TRBJ2-3
v_call: TRBV6-5
clone_size: once
d_call: NA
cdr3_aa: CASSAAGPQTDTQYF
cdr3_nt: TGTGCCAGCAGTGCGGCGGGGCCTCAAACAGATACGCAGTATTTT

j_call: TRBJ2-5
v_call: TRBV6-1
clone_size: NA
d_call: NA
cdr3_aa: CASSFRSGQETQYF
cdr3_nt: TGTGCCAGCAGTTTCCGATCGGGACAAGAGACCCAGTACTTC

j_call: TRBJ2-7
v_call: TRBV11-2
clone_size: NA
d_call: NA
cdr3_aa: CASSLDPRLNYEQYF
cdr3_nt: TGTGCCAGCAGCTTAGATCCCCGGTTGAACTACGAGCAGTACTTC

j_call: TRBJ2-7
v_call: TRBV2
clone_size: NA
d_call: TRBD1
cdr3_aa: CALRQGVYEQYF
cdr3_nt: TGTGCCCTCCGGCAGGGGGTCTACGAGCAGTACTTC

j_call: TRBJ1-6
v_call: TRBV6-5
clone_size: NA
d_call: NA
cdr3_aa: CASSYSVHREPPLHF
cdr3_nt: TGTGCCAGCAGTTACTCAGTCCACAGGGAACCACCCCTCCACTTT

j_call: TRBJ2-1
v_call: TRBV30
clone_size: NA
d_call: TRBD2
cdr3_aa: CAWSAGTSGYNEQFF
cdr3_nt: TGTGCCTGGAGTGCCGGGACTAGCGGTTACAATGAGCAGTTCTTC

j_call: TRBJ1-2
v_call: TRBV29-1
clone_size: NA
d_call: TRBD1
cdr3_aa: CSAFTGGSSYGYTF
cdr3_nt: TGCAGCGCCTTTACAGGGGGCTCGAGCTATGGCTACACCTTC

j_call: TRBJ2-7
v_call: TRBV6-1
clone_size: NA
d_call: NA
cdr3_aa: CAGALEKSYEQYF
cdr3_nt: TGTGCCGGTGCTCTGGAGAAGTCCTACGAGCAGTACTTC

j_call: TRBJ2-5
v_call: TRBV7-3
clone_size: once
d_call: NA
cdr3_aa: CASSPTPQETQYF
cdr3_nt: TGTGCCAGCAGCCCGACCCCCCAAGAGACCCAGTACTTC

j_call: TRBJ2-1
v_call: TRBV6-4
clone_size: medium-sized
d_call: NA
cdr3_aa: CASSDSVENEQFF
cdr3_nt: TGTGCCAGCAGTGACTCGGTAGAAAATGAGCAGTTCTTC

j_call: TRBJ2-5
v_call: TRBV6-5
clone_size: NA
d_call: NA
cdr3_aa: CASSYSFGGETQYF
cdr3_nt: TGTGCCAGCAGTTACTCGTTCGGAGGGGAGACCCAGTACTTC

j_call: TRBJ2-1
v_call: TRBV27
clone_size: NA
d_call: NA
cdr3_aa: CASSLAGSYNEQFF
cdr3_nt: TGTGCCAGCAGTTTGGCGGGGTCCTACAATGAGCAGTTCTTC

j_call: TRBJ2-7
v_call: TRBV4-1
clone_size: NA
d_call: NA
cdr3_aa: CASSQGSEYEQYF
cdr3_nt: TGCGCCAGCAGCCAAGGGTCTGAATACGAGCAGTACTTC

j_call: TRBJ2-1
v_call: TRBV6-6
clone_size: NA
d_call: NA
cdr3_aa: CASSYFGGNNEQFF
cdr3_nt: TGTGCCAGCAGTTACTTCGGAGGTAACAATGAGCAGTTCTTC

j_call: TRBJ2-7
v_call: TRBV25-1
clone_size: NA
d_call: TRBD1
cdr3_aa: CASRRTGSSSEQYF
cdr3_nt: TGTGCCAGCCGGCGGACAGGATCCTCTAGCGAGCAGTACTTC

j_call: TRBJ2-7
v_call: TRBV6-1
clone_size: NA
d_call: NA
cdr3_aa: CASRVDGYEQYF
cdr3_nt: TGTGCCAGCAGAGTAGACGGCTACGAGCAGTACTTC

j_call: TRBJ1-1
v_call: TRBV7-9
clone_size: NA
d_call: NA
cdr3_aa: CASSFRAMNTEAFF
cdr3_nt: TGTGCCAGCAGCTTCCGAGCTATGAACACTGAAGCTTTCTTT

j_call: TRBJ2-7
v_call: TRBV28
clone_size: NA
d_call: NA
cdr3_aa: CASSYSSYEQYF
cdr3_nt: TGTGCCAGCAGTTATAGTTCCTACGAGCAGTACTTC

j_call: TRBJ2-7
v_call: TRBV6-5
clone_size: NA
d_call: TRBD1
cdr3_aa: CASSSITGGVYEQYF
cdr3_nt: TGTGCCAGCAGTTCAATAACAGGGGGCGTCTACGAGCAGTACTTC

j_call: TRBJ1-5
v_call: TRBV28
clone_size: NA
d_call: NA
cdr3_aa: CASSLYRANQPQHF
cdr3_nt: TGTGCCAGCAGTTTATACAGGGCTAATCAGCCCCAGCATTTT

j_call: TRBJ1-1
v_call: TRBV10-2
clone_size: NA
d_call: NA
cdr3_aa: CASTFLQVANTEAFF
cdr3_nt: TGCGCCAGCACATTTTTACAGGTGGCGAACACTGAAGCTTTCTTT

j_call: TRBJ2-1
v_call: TRBV28
clone_size: NA
d_call: TRBD1
cdr3_aa: CASSLRPPGQGASEQFF
cdr3_nt: TGTGCCAGCAGTCTTAGACCACCGGGACAGGGGGCCTCCGAGCAGTTCTTC

j_call: TRBJ1-6
v_call: TRBV2
clone_size: NA
d_call: NA
cdr3_aa: CASSARTGGDSPLHF
cdr3_nt: TGTGCCAGCAGTGCCCGGACGGGAGGGGATTCACCCCTCCACTTT

j_call: TRBJ2-2
v_call: TRBV7-2
clone_size: NA
d_call: NA
cdr3_aa: CASSLESLAFSGELFF
cdr3_nt: TGTGCCAGCAGCTTAGAAAGTCTAGCTTTTTCCGGGGAGCTGTTTTTT

j_call: TRBJ1-1
v_call: TRBV13
clone_size: NA
d_call: NA
cdr3_aa: CASSSRQNTEAFF
cdr3_nt: TGTGCCAGCAGCTCCCGACAGAACACTGAAGCTTTCTTT

j_call: TRBJ2-1
v_call: TRBV2
clone_size: NA
d_call: TRBD2
cdr3_aa: CASSGGLAGVNEQFF
cdr3_nt: TGTGCCAGCAGTGGAGGACTAGCGGGCGTCAATGAGCAGTTCTTC

j_call: TRBJ2-7
v_call: TRBV30
clone_size: NA
d_call: TRBD2
cdr3_aa: CAWSVSGRGLEQYF
cdr3_nt: TGTGCCTGGAGTGTCAGCGGGAGGGGACTCGAGCAGTACTTC

j_call: TRBJ1-2
v_call: TRBV7-3
clone_size: NA
d_call: TRBD1
cdr3_aa: CASSLLAGGNYGYTF
cdr3_nt: TGTGCCAGCAGCTTATTGGCAGGGGGGAACTATGGCTACACCTTC

j_call: TRBJ2-3
v_call: TRBV27
clone_size: NA
d_call: TRBD2
cdr3_aa: CASSLSGLAGVRDTQYF
cdr3_nt: TGTGCCAGCAGTTTATCGGGACTAGCGGGAGTTCGGGATACGCAGTATTTT

j_call: TRBJ2-5
v_call: TRBV18
clone_size: NA
d_call: NA
cdr3_aa: CASSRVETQYF
cdr3_nt: TGTGCCAGCTCACGAGTCGAGACCCAGTACTTC

j_call: TRBJ2-4
v_call: TRBV2
clone_size: NA
d_call: NA
cdr3_aa: CASSIAWGSKNIQYF
cdr3_nt: TGTGCCAGCAGCATAGCGTGGGGGTCTAAAAACATTCAGTACTTC

j_call: TRBJ1-1
v_call: TRBV28
clone_size: NA
d_call: NA
cdr3_aa: CASTLRGGGNTEAFF
cdr3_nt: TGTGCCAGCACCCTTCGGGGGGGTGGGAACACTGAAGCTTTCTTT

j_call: TRBJ2-3
v_call: TRBV7-3
clone_size: NA
d_call: TRBD2
cdr3_aa: CASSFGGRAGTDTQYF
cdr3_nt: TGTGCCAGCAGCTTTGGCGGGAGGGCCGGGACAGATACGCAGTATTTT

j_call: TRBJ1-1
v_call: TRBV4-1
clone_size: NA
d_call: NA
cdr3_aa: CASSPSTNTEAFF
cdr3_nt: TGCGCCAGCAGCCCCTCGACGAACACTGAAGCTTTCTTT

j_call: TRBJ2-7
v_call: TRBV6-1
clone_size: NA
d_call: TRBD1
cdr3_aa: CASSDGQGAREQYF
cdr3_nt: TGTGCCAGCAGTGACGGACAGGGGGCTCGGGAGCAGTACTTC

j_call: TRBJ1-1
v_call: TRBV2
clone_size: NA
d_call: NA
cdr3_aa: CASLDSLWPEAFF
cdr3_nt: TGTGCCAGCCTGGACAGCCTTTGGCCTGAAGCTTTCTTT

j_call: TRBJ2-5
v_call: TRBV7-3
clone_size: NA
d_call: NA
cdr3_aa: CASSFGPGQQETQYF
cdr3_nt: NA

j_call: TRBJ1-5
v_call: TRBV19
clone_size: few
d_call: NA
cdr3_aa: CASGRVTSNQPQHF
cdr3_nt: TGTGCCAGTGGACGAGTTACGAGCAATCAGCCCCAGCATTTT

j_call: TRBJ2-5
v_call: TRBV11-2
clone_size: NA
d_call: NA
cdr3_aa: CASSQQGQETQYF
cdr3_nt: TGTGCCAGCAGCCAACAGGGTCAAGAGACCCAGTACTTC

j_call: TRBJ1-4
v_call: TRBV7-6
clone_size: once
d_call: NA
cdr3_aa: CASSPGPINEKLFF
cdr3_nt: TGTGCCAGCAGCCCCGGGCCGATTAATGAAAAACTGTTTTTT

j_call: TRBJ2-4
v_call: TRBV19
clone_size: NA
d_call: NA
cdr3_aa: CASSIPPGGHFQNIQYF
cdr3_nt: TGTGCCAGTAGTATTCCTCCAGGGGGGCATTTCCAAAACATTCAGTACTTC

j_call: TRBJ2-6
v_call: TRBV7-6
clone_size: NA
d_call: NA
cdr3_aa: CASSTFSGANVLTF
cdr3_nt: TGTGCCAGCAGCACCTTCTCTGGGGCCAACGTCCTGACTTTC

j_call: TRBJ2-5
v_call: TRBV18
clone_size: NA
d_call: NA
cdr3_aa: CASSPEGQTQYF
cdr3_nt: TGTGCCAGCTCACCAGAGGGGCAGACCCAGTACTTC

j_call: TRBJ2-2
v_call: TRBV12-5
clone_size: NA
d_call: NA
cdr3_aa: CASYQAGELFF
cdr3_nt: TGTGCTAGCTATCAGGCCGGGGAGCTGTTTTTT

j_call: TRBJ2-1
v_call: TRBV6-5
clone_size: NA
d_call: TRBD2
cdr3_aa: CASSLSGRPYNEQFF
cdr3_nt: TGTGCCAGCAGTCTTAGCGGGAGGCCGTACAATGAGCAGTTCTTC

j_call: TRBJ2-1
v_call: TRBV5-1
clone_size: once
d_call: TRBD1
cdr3_aa: CASCQGDDYNEQFF
cdr3_nt: TGCGCCAGCTGCCAGGGGGACGATTACAATGAGCAGTTCTTC

j_call: TRBJ2-4
v_call: TRBV10-3
clone_size: NA
d_call: NA
cdr3_aa: CAISEALPGDRAKNIQYF
cdr3_nt: TGTGCCATCAGTGAGGCCTTGCCGGGGGATAGAGCCAAAAACATTCAGTACTTC